The 20 T cell receptor beta chains below come from one sample, sequenced in a study of cytomegalovirus exposure and HLA in healthy donors. PCR was performed using 60 Vbeta and 13 Jbeta primers. Generated by immunoSEQ multiplex PCR, the TCRdb table keeps only in-frame clones and is missing some. This table holds approximately 79,000 clones, roughly 79% found once. The material sequenced was PBMCs. These receptors all stem from a male donor in good health and CMV-seropositive.

The J gene is TRBJ1-2, the V gene TRBV6-6, with D hard to call. CDR3 length equals 14 residues. CDR1 MNHNY and CDR2 SVGAGI come from the germline V gene (reference sequence). Trimming removed 0 bases from V and 4 bases from J, with 9 bases in between. CDR3 DNA sequence: TGTGCCAGCAGTTACTCACGGAGAAGCTATGGCTACACCTTC. Protein sequence: CASSYSRRSYGYTF.

The rearrangement links TRBV27 to TRBJ1-5; unclear D gene. The germline V gene has CDR1 MNHEY and CDR2 SMNVEV (reference sequence). The V and J ends lost 2 bases and 7 bases respectively, with 15 bases between them. The CDR3 consists of 15 residues. CDR3 DNA sequence: TGTGCCAGCAGTTTAATGGCGGGGTTATGGCAGCCCCAGCATTTT. Translating it yields CASSLMAGLWQPQHF.

The gene calls are TRBV6-5 and TRBJ1-2; 8 bases are shared with TRBD1. Per germline, CDR1 MNHEY and CDR2 SVGAGI. The CDR3 loop spans 14 amino acids. V lost 4 bases and J lost 8; bases outside the gene matches: 9. For the CDR3, the DNA is TGTGCCAGCAGTTCCCCCGGGACAGGAGGGGGCTACACCTTC. Protein product: CASSSPGTGGGYTF.

This clone was observed a few times. The chain employs TRBV5-4 and TRBJ1-1, with D perhaps matching TRBD1 (6 bases). This CDR3 has 15 amino acids. The germline V gene encodes CDR1 SGHNT and CDR2 YYREEE (reference sequence). Trimming left V 7 bases short and J 0 bases short, with 16 bases between. Here the CDR3 DNA reads TGTGCCAGCGGACAGACAGGACTCATGAACACTGAAGCTTTCTTT. Residues: CASGQTGLMNTEAFF. Full variable domain (remainder filled in from reference TRBV5-4 and TRBJ1-1): ETGVTQSPTHLIKTRGQQVTLRCSSQSGHNTVSWYQQALGQGPQFIFQYYREEENGRGNFPPRFSGLQFPNYSSELNVNALELDDSALYLCASGQTGLMNTEAFFGQGTRLTVV.

This chain connects TRBV5-1 to TRBJ2-1; TRBD1 matches at 7 bases. CDR3 length equals 13 residues. The germline V gene encodes CDR1 SGHRS and CDR2 YFSETQ. V lost 4 bases to trimming and J lost 10 bases; unmatched junction nucleotides: 8. CDR3 nucleotides: TGCGCCAGCAGCGGACAGGTAATGGGCGAGCAGTTCTTC. Its protein product is CASSGQVMGEQFF.

The chain recombines TRBV7-9 with TRBJ2-3, with D possibly being TRBD2 (5 bases). Trimming took off 5 bases at V and 5 bases at J, with 17 bases between the two ends. The CDR3 sequence is 15 residues long. Germline V CDR1 and CDR2: SEHNR, FQNEAQ (reference sequence). The CDR3 DNA follows: TGTGCCAGCAGCCTCGGTCCGGCCGGAGGAGATACGCAGTATTTT. Translation: CASSLGPAGGDTQYF.

The CDR3 DNA is TGTGCCAGCAGCTTAGCGGAGTCCTACGAGCAGTACTTC. Translation gives CASSLAESYEQYF. The gene calls are TRBV7-8 and TRBJ2-7; D ambiguous. The germline V gene has CDR1 SGHVS and CDR2 FQNEAQ. V was pared by 0 bases and J by 1 base, with 4 bases between. The CDR3 spans 13 residues.

V is TRBV25-1 and J is TRBJ1-2, with D maybe TRBD1 (5 bases). Trimming removed 6 bases from V and 1 base from J, with 6 bases in between. Germline values: CDR1 MGHDK, CDR2 SYGVNS. There are 12 residues in the CDR3. The CDR3 sequence: CASRDNNYGYTF. Here the CDR3 DNA reads TGTGCCAGCAGGGACAATAACTATGGCTACACCTTC.

V and J are TRBV15 and TRBJ2-7, with a possible D match to TRBD1 (8 bases). CDR1 is LNHNV, CDR2 YYDKDF, per germline (reference sequence). Trimming left V 3 bases short and J 0 bases short, with 24 bases between. This CDR3 spans 19 amino acids. CDR3 DNA sequence: TGTGCCACCAGCAGCCGAATGAACAGGGGGGGAAGCCTCTCCTACGAGCAGTACTTC. Translated, it gives CATSSRMNRGGSLSYEQYF.

This clone has just one count. This likely comes from a read error, as the CDR3 has no conserved phenylalanine or tryptophan at its end. V usage is TRBV2 and J usage is TRBJ1-2; D not resolved. The CDR3 sequence is 14 residues long. Germline CDR1 SNHLY, CDR2 FYNNEI. V lost 8 bases, J lost 8 bases, and 21 bases lay in between. CDR3 bases: TGTGCCAGCCGGCCCCCACGAGGAGGCGGGGGCTACACCATC. Amino acid sequence: CASRPPRGGGGYTI.

The J gene is TRBJ2-5, the V gene TRBV29-1; D gene unclear. This CDR3 region has 13 residues. CDR1 SQVTM and CDR2 ANQGSEA come from the germline V gene. Deletions cut 7 bases from V and 4 bases from J, with 16 bases between. The CDR3 bases are TGCAGCGCCTCCTCCAACCCCGGAGAGACCCAGTACTTC. This sequence encodes CSASSNPGETQYF.

This clone has ten or more counts. The chain recombines TRBV7-9 with TRBJ1-1; a possible D gene is TRBD1 (5 bases). The CDR3 is 16 amino acids. V was shortened by 2 bases and J by 1 base, with 14 bases between the two germline ends. CDR1 is SEHNR, CDR2 FQNEAQ, per germline (reference sequence). The CDR3 DNA reads as TGTGCCAGCAGCTTAAATGGTAGGGGCGGGAACACTGAAGCTTTCTTT. Its protein product is CASSLNGRGGNTEAFF.

The gene calls are TRBV18 and TRBJ1-4; a possible D gene is TRBD1 (5 bases). V was cut by 3 bases and J by 6 bases, with 11 bases left in between. In germline, CDR1 is KGHSH, CDR2 LQKENI. This CDR3 is 14 amino acids long. CDR3 DNA: TGTGCCAGCTCACCGGTAGGGGCGGATGAAAAACTGTTTTTT. It specifies CASSPVGADEKLFF.

The CDR3 bases are TGTGCCAGCAGTTTAAGGGGTGCTACTGAAGCTTTCTTT. Its translation is CASSLRGATEAFF. The chain has TRBV27 and TRBJ1-1, with D maybe TRBD1 (5 bases). In germline, CDR1 is MNHEY, CDR2 SMNVEV (reference sequence). This CDR3 has 13 residues. V lost 2 bases and J 5 bases, leaving 9 bases between the germline ends.

This clone has only a few counts. This sequence joins TRBV6-5 and TRBJ1-1; D is possibly TRBD1 (6 bases). V was trimmed by 6 bases and J by 5 bases, leaving 16 bases between them. Looked up from germline, CDR1 is MNHEY and CDR2 is SVGAGI. The CDR3 totals 14 residues. The CDR3 nucleotides are TGTGCCAGCAGCCCTTGGGGCAGGGGAACTGAAGCTTTCTTT. It codes for CASSPWGRGTEAFF.

The V and J genes are TRBV5-4 and TRBJ2-5; 13 nucleotides match TRBD2. The J call is doubtful: the DNA matches TRBJ2-7 better. There are 17 residues in the CDR3. Germline CDR1 SGHNT, CDR2 YYREEE (reference sequence). CDR3: CASSPGTSGVFSYEQYF. The CDR3 DNA reads as TGTGCCAGCAGCCCAGGGACTAGCGGGGTATTCTCCTACGAGCAGTACTTC.

This clone was recorded once. V and J are TRBV5-4 and TRBJ1-1, with D hard to call. The CDR3 runs to 13 residues. Germline V gene lookup returns CDR1 SGHNT and CDR2 YYREEE (reference sequence). V lost 1 base and J 6 bases, leaving 10 bases between the germline ends. CDR3 region: CASSLPSRAEAFF. DNA for the CDR3: TGTGCCAGCAGCTTGCCTTCGAGGGCTGAAGCTTTCTTT.

This clone was detected a few times. V usage is TRBV6-6 and J usage is TRBJ1-1; D might be TRBD1 (6 bases). Looked up from germline, CDR1 is MNHNY and CDR2 is SVGAGI (reference sequence). The V end was cut by 6 bases, the J end by 7 bases, with 12 bases between. This CDR3 region has 12 residues. The CDR3 DNA reads TGTGCCAGCAGAAACACAGGGATTGAAGCTTTCTTT. Translating it yields CASRNTGIEAFF.

The chain combines TRBV9 with TRBJ2-1, with no clear D. Deletions cut 3 bases from V and 8 bases from J, with 15 bases between. Germline assignment: CDR1 SGDLS and CDR2 YYNGEE. CDR3 length: 14 residues. CDR3: CASSAASRRDEQFF. The CDR3 DNA reads as TGTGCCAGCAGCGCGGCATCCCGACGGGATGAGCAGTTCTTC.

This chain uses TRBV5-1 with TRBJ2-1; 8 bases agree with TRBD2. The V segment lost 7 bases and the J segment 7 bases; nucleotides outside the gene matches: 13. CDR3 length: 15 amino acids. CDR1 and CDR2 (germline): SGHRS, YFSETQ. The CDR3 here is CASRSGGTRWNEQFF. The CDR3 region has the DNA TGCGCCAGCCGATCGGGGGGGACGCGTTGGAATGAGCAGTTCTTC.